The following is a T cell receptor (beta chain) sequence with its context. The target of this receptor is not known. The record has no base qualities; no much larger clone is one base away. The sample belongs to a study of blood T cell repertoires in COVID-19 (TCRdb year 2020). For the study in its entirety: Samples from collaborators originated in the United States, Italy and Spain and spanned both the acute and convalescent phases of COVID-19. The prospective study material was composed of cDNA or gDNA derived from T cells, B-cell-depleted T cells, or PBMCs. Deeply sampled blood TCRbeta repertoires from subjects exposed to, actively infected with, or recovered from COVID-19 were included in the dataset. The repertoires were released in a freely available public database intended as a resource for research on the immune response to SARS-CoV-2. Samples were obtained from the ongoing ImmuneRACE study (first 160 participants) and from 950 to 1,500 subjects provided by 6 global collaborators. A de-identified subject ID, COVID-19 status, age in years and sex were almost always included in the sample metadata. Where available, HLA class I and class II types were taken from metadata supplied by the sample provider and were not determined by assay-based typing.

Taken from the germline V gene, the CDR1 and CDR2 loops are SGHRS and YFSETQ. Relative to germline, V is 1 base shorter and J is 5 bases shorter, with 12 bases between their ends. The CDR3 contains 15 residues, cysteine and phenylalanine counted. Here the CDR3 DNA is all that survives: 45 bases in frame from base 1. TCRbeta CDR3 regions were amplified from genomic DNA using the immunoSEQ Assay, a bias-controlled multiplex PCR. From the authors' description of their analysis: The number of nucleated cells in each sample was estimated by amplification of reference gene primers within the assay. To quantify the absolute abundance of each unique TCRbeta CDR3 rearrangement, sequence reads were collapsed and filtered. For each sample, productive Simpson clonality was calculated as the square root of Simpson's diversity index over productive rearrangements. TCRdb holds this immuneACCESS table with in-frame rearrangements only. Some clones are missing; in checked studies, unresolved V genes explain under half, and the rest has no known cause. The DNA gave D and trimming, while V, J and clone size come from that table. This sample comprises 110,000 to 150,000 clones, 75% to 90% of them detected only once. The ten largest clones capture about 11% of the sample.

Enrolling through a virtual design, the prospective study's participants ranged in age from roughly 18 to 95 years and lived across roughly 24 United States geographic areas. In the prospective study, participants were assigned to cohorts based on the clinical history participants reported in a screening survey and a study questionnaire. ImmuneRACE Cohort 3 recovered participants were defined by two consecutive negative NP/OP PCR tests, healthcare professional clearance, or symptom resolution. In the prospective study, whole blood, serum and a nasopharyngeal or oropharyngeal swab were collected from each participant by mobile phlebotomists. Over a roughly 2-month period, participants in the prospective study had the option of providing additional blood draws and questionnaires. Before DNA extraction, prospective study blood samples were shipped either frozen or at room temperature. General study outcomes and caveats: Clinical and demographic metadata were provided uncurated, with the amount varying by source and participant.

Input material: PBMCs or T cells enriched from blood (not recorded which). The V and J genes are TRBV5-1 and TRBJ2-2; a weak D assignment points to TRBD1 (5 bases agree). This receptor was identified in a man in his 60s who had recovered from COVID-19. The sequence in DNA is TGCGCCAGCAGCTTGACAGGCGCCCCAACCGGGGAGCTGTTTTTT. Protein translation: CASSLTGAPTGELFF.